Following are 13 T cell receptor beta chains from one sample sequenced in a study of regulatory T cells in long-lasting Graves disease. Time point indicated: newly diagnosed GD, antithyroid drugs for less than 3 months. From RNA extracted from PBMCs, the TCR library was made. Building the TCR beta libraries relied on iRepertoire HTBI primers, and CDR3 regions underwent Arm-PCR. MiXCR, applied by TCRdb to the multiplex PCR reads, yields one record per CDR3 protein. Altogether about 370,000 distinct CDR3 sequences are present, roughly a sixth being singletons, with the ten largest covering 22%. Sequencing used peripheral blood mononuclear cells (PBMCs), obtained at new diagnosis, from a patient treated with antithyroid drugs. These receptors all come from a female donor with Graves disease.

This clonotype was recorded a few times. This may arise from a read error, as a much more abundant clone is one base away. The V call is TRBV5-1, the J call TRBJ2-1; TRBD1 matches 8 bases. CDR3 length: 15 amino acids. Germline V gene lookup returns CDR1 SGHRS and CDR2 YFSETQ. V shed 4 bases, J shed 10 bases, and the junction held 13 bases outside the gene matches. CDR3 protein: CASSIQGAEDYEQFF. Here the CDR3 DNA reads TGCGCCAGCAGCATCCAGGGGGCCGAAGACTACGAGCAGTTCTTC.

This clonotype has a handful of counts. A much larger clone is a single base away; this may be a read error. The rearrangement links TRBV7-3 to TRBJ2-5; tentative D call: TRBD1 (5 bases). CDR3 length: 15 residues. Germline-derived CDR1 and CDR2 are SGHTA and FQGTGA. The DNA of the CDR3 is TGTGCCAGCAGCTTATCAACAGGACCTCAAGAGATCCAGTACTTC. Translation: CASSLSTGPQEIQYF.

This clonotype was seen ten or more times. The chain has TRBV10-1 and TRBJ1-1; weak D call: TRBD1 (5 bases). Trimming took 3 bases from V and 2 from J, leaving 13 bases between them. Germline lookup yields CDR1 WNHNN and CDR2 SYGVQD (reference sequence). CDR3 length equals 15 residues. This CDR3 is CASSEGMWGNTEAFF. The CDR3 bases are TGCGCCAGCAGTGAAGGGATGTGGGGCAACACTGAAGCTTTCTTT.

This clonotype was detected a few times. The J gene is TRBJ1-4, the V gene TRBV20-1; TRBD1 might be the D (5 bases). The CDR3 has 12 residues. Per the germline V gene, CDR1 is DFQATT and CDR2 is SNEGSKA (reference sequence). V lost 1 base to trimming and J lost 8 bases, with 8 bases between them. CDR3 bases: TGCAGTGCTAGAGGGGGGGGGGAAAAACTGTTTTTT. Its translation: CSARGGGEKLFF.

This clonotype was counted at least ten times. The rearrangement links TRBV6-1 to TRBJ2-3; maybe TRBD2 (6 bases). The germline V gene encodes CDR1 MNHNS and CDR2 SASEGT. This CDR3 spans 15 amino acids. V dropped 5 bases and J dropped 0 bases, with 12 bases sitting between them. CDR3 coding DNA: TGTGCCAGCAGTCCCGGGGGTTCTAGCACAGATACGCAGTATTTT. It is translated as CASSPGGSSTDTQYF.

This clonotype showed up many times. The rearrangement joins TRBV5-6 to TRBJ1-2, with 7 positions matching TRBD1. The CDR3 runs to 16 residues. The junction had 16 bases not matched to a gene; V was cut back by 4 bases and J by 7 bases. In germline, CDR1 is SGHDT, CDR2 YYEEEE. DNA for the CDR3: TGTGCCAGCAGCGTACTGTTAGGGGGCGAAGTAATTGGCTACACCTTC. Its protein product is CASSVLLGGEVIGYTF. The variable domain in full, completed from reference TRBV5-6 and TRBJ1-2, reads DAGVTQSPTHLIKTRGQQVTLRCSPKSGHDTVSWYQQALGQGPQFIFQYYEEEERQRGNFPDRFSGHQFPNYSSELNVNALLLGDSALYLCASSVLLGGEVIGYTFGSGTRLTVV.

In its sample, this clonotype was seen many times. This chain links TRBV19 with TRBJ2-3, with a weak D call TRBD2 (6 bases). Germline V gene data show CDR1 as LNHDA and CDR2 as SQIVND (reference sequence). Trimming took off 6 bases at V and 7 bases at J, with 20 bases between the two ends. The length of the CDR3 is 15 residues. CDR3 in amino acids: CASSPDRRDGNTQYF. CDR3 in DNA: TGTGCCAGTAGCCCTGACCGGCGGGACGGCAATACGCAGTATTTT.

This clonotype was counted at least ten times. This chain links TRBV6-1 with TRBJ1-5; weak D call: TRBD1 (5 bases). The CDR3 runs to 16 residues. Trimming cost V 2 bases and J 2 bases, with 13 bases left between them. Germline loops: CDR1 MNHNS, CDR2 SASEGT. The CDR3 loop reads CASSEQGRFGNQPQHF. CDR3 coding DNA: TGTGCCAGCAGTGAACAGGGCAGGTTTGGCAATCAGCCCCAGCATTTT.

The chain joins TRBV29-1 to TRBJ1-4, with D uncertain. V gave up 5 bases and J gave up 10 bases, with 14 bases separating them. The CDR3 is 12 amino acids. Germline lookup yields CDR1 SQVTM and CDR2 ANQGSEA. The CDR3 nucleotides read TGCAGCGTTAGGGCTGCCGGAGGAAAACTGTTTTTT. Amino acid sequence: CSVRAAGGKLFF.

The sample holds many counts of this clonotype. Here the CDR3 DNA reads TGCGCCAGCAAGGACGGGAGAGTCACAGATACGCAGTATTTT. Its protein is CASKDGRVTDTQYF. The genes are TRBV5-1 and TRBJ2-3, with TRBD2 as a possible D gene (6 bases). Germline-derived CDR1 and CDR2 are SGHRS and YFSETQ. The CDR3 consists of 14 residues. The V and J ends lost 6 bases and 2 bases respectively, with 13 bases between them.

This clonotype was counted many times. CDR3 loop: CASRLTQGADGKLFF. DNA for the CDR3: TGTGCCAGCAGATTGACTCAGGGGGCTGATGGAAAACTGTTTTTT. The rearrangement uses TRBV27 and TRBJ1-4; 8 nucleotides align to TRBD1. The CDR3 has 15 residues. V shed 6 bases and J 10 bases; nucleotides not matched to a gene: 13. CDR1 MNHEY and CDR2 SMNVEV come from the germline V gene (reference sequence).

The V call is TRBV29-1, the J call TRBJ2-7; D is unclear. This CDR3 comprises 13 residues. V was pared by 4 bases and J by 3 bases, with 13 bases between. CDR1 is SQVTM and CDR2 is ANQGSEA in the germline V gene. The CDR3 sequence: CSVGTRLSYEQYF. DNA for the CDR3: TGCAGCGTTGGTACCAGGTTGAGCTACGAGCAGTACTTC.

The CDR3 coding sequence is TGTGCCAGCAGTTCCTTCGCCGGGACTAGCGGGAGCATAAATGAGCAGTTCTTC. It specifies CASSSFAGTSGSINEQFF. The chain has TRBV28 and TRBJ2-1; 14 bases agree with TRBD2. J lost 7 bases, V lost 4 bases, and 12 bases had no gene match. CDR3 length: 18 amino acids. The germline CDR1 and CDR2 sequences are MDHEN and SYDVKM.